These 27 T cell receptor beta chains came from one sample sequenced in a study of cytomegalovirus exposure and HLA in healthy donors. PCR involved 60 Vbeta and 13 Jbeta primers. Clones were read by immunoSEQ multiplex PCR, and TCRdb kept only the in-frame ones, dropping some. The sample table sets out over 200,000 clones. Specimen: PBMCs. The source is a woman aged 30 to 39 in good health and CMV-seropositive.

V and J are TRBV14 and TRBJ1-1; D not resolved. Germline CDR1 reads SGHDN; CDR2 reads FVKESK. The CDR3 loop spans 14 amino acids. V was clipped by 7 bases and J by 0 bases, with 12 bases between them. In DNA form, the CDR3 reads TGTGCCAGCACCCGAAGTAACATGAACACTGAAGCTTTCTTT. This translates into CASTRSNMNTEAFF.

CDR3 region: CAWSPGYEQYF. CDR3 bases: TGTGCCTGGAGTCCCGGCTACGAGCAGTACTTC. The chain joins TRBV30 to TRBJ2-7; D gene unclear. The V end was cut by 2 bases, the J end by 3 bases, with 5 bases between. The CDR3 has 11 residues. Germline V gene sequence: CDR1 GTSNPN, CDR2 SVGIG (reference sequence).

The V and J genes are TRBV18 and TRBJ1-1; possible D gene TRBD1, 5 bases. The CDR3 is 14 amino acids. V was clipped by 4 bases and J by 1 base, with 10 bases between them. The germline V gene encodes CDR1 KGHSH and CDR2 LQKENI. The CDR3 coding sequence is TGTGCCAGCTCACAAGGGGCCGCGAACACTGAAGCTTTCTTT. It codes for CASSQGAANTEAFF.

The CDR3 DNA reads as TGTGCCAGCAGCATGGGACTAGCGGCGTCCTACAATGAGCAGTTCTTC. Protein sequence: CASSMGLAASYNEQFF. The rearrangement uses TRBV7-6 and TRBJ2-1; 11 bases match TRBD2. Germline values: CDR1 SGHVS, CDR2 FNYEAQ. This CDR3 has 16 amino acids. Trimming at V came to 5 bases and at J to 1 base, leaving 4 bases not matched to a gene.

The chain links TRBV7-2 to TRBJ1-3, with D perhaps TRBD1 (5 bases). This CDR3 has 13 residues. V was pared by 11 bases and J by 4 bases, with 15 bases between. Germline assignment: CDR1 SGHTA and CDR2 FQGNSA. CDR3 region: CAQGRSEGNTIYF. The CDR3 nucleotides are TGTGCCCAGGGCCGGTCGGAAGGAAACACCATATATTTT.

CDR3 in amino acids: CASSLIQTNSPLHF. The CDR3 DNA is TGTGCCAGCAGCTTGATACAGACAAATTCACCCCTCCACTTT. This chain joins TRBV5-4 and TRBJ1-6; no clear D gene. V lost 1 base, J lost 7 bases, and 9 bases lay in between. Germline CDR1 is SGHNT and CDR2 is YYREEE (reference sequence). The CDR3 is 14 amino acids.

The CDR3 bases are TGTGCCAGCAGCTTAGCTCGGGGAAAAACCGGGGAGCTGTTTTTT. Translating it yields CASSLARGKTGELFF. This chain uses TRBV7-8 with TRBJ2-2, with a weak D call TRBD2 (5 bases). The CDR3 loop spans 15 amino acids. Germline V gives CDR1 SGHVS, CDR2 FQNEAQ. Between the trimmed V and J ends, which lost 0 bases and 5 bases, there was a span of 10 bases.

The rearrangement links TRBV11-2 to TRBJ1-5; D is possibly TRBD1 (5 bases). Trimming left V 1 base short and J 6 bases short, with 7 bases between. The CDR3 sequence is 13 residues long. Germline-derived CDR1 and CDR2 are SGHAT and FQNNGV. In DNA, the CDR3 is TGTGCCAGCAGCTTAGCAGGGTCTCAGCCCCAGCATTTT. It encodes CASSLAGSQPQHF.

This chain links TRBV4-2 with TRBJ2-3; the match to TRBD2 covers 9 bases. This CDR3 region has 16 residues. The trim removed 3 bases at V and 2 bases at J, leaving 6 bases unmatched. Germline lookup yields CDR1 LGHNA and CDR2 YNFKEQ. The CDR3 protein is CASSQVAGEYTDTQYF. The CDR3 bases are TGTGCCAGCAGCCAGGTAGCGGGGGAGTACACAGATACGCAGTATTTT.

The rearrangement links TRBV6-5 to TRBJ2-5; 8 positions agree with TRBD1. The J call is uncertain, as TRBJ2-7 better fits the DNA end. CDR3 size: 14 residues. The germline CDR1 and CDR2 sequences are MNHEY and SVGAGI. This CDR3 reads CASSLRQGRYEQYF. Here the CDR3 DNA reads TGTGCCAGCAGTTTACGACAGGGGAGGTACGAGCAGTACTTC.

The chain recombines TRBV11-3 with TRBJ2-2; unclear D gene. The CDR3 extends over 13 amino acids. The V and J ends lost 0 bases and 6 bases respectively, with 5 bases between them. CDR1 and CDR2 from the germline V gene are SGHNT and YENEEA. The CDR3 nucleotides are TGTGCCAGCAGCTTAGATACGGCCGGGGAGCTGTTTTTT. It codes for CASSLDTAGELFF.

V is TRBV29-1 and J is TRBJ1-1; maybe TRBD1 (6 bases). Germline CDR1 SQVTM, CDR2 ANQGSEA. The CDR3 spans 13 residues. The CDR3 coding sequence is TGCAGTATGATGGAACAGGGTTGGACTGAAGCTTTCTTT. As protein: CSMMEQGWTEAFF.

The chain is built from TRBV18 and TRBJ2-1, with TRBD2 matching 7 bases. This CDR3 spans 14 amino acids. The ends lost 3 bases at V and 5 bases at J; junction bases unmatched: 4. The germline V gene encodes CDR1 KGHSH and CDR2 LQKENI. The CDR3, as DNA: TGTGCCAGCTCACCGGGAGGGAATGACAATGAGCAGTTCTTC. This encodes CASSPGGNDNEQFF. The variable domain in full, completed from reference TRBV18 and TRBJ2-1, reads NAGVMQNPRHLVRRRGQEARLRCSPMKGHSHVYWYRQLPEEGLKFMVYLQKENIIDESGMPKERFSAEFPKEGPSILRIQQVVRGDSAAYFCASSPGGNDNEQFFGPGTRLTVL.

The CDR3 nucleotides are TGTGCCAGCAGCTCCGGGACTAGCGGCACCGGGGAGCTGTTTTTT. Translation: CASSSGTSGTGELFF. The chain joins TRBV7-2 to TRBJ2-2; 11 nucleotides line up with TRBD2. CDR1 and CDR2 from the germline V gene are SGHTA and FQGNSA. The ends lost 4 bases at V and 4 bases at J; junction bases unmatched: 2. The CDR3 totals 15 residues.

This rearrangement joins TRBV28 to TRBJ1-3; D possibly corresponds to TRBD1 (5 bases). This CDR3 region has 17 residues. From germline, CDR1 is MDHEN and CDR2 SYDVKM. The V end was cut by 2 bases, the J end by 0 bases, with 14 bases between. CDR3 residues: CASSLGAPPFSGNTIYF. CDR3 in DNA: TGTGCCAGCAGTTTAGGGGCGCCCCCCTTCTCTGGAAACACCATATATTTT.

The chain is built from TRBV7-6 and TRBJ2-2; 8 positions match TRBD1. Germline V CDR1 and CDR2: SGHVS, FNYEAQ. V lost 1 base and J lost 2; bases outside the gene matches: 6. CDR3 length equals 17 residues. CDR3: CASSLVRGQGNTGELFF. In DNA form, the CDR3 reads TGTGCCAGCAGCTTAGTTAGAGGACAGGGAAACACCGGGGAGCTGTTTTTT.

This chain links TRBV18 with TRBJ1-3; D is uncertain. Trimming stripped 3 bases from V and 0 bases from J, with 9 bases between. The CDR3 loop spans 15 amino acids. Germline-derived CDR1 and CDR2 are KGHSH and LQKENI. DNA of the CDR3: TGTGCCAGCTCACCGCACGAGAGCTCTGGAAACACCATATATTTT. It specifies CASSPHESSGNTIYF.

This sequence joins TRBV5-8 and TRBJ2-7, with 7 bases fitting TRBD1. After removal of 4 bases from V and 4 bases from J, the junction contained 8 bases not matched to a gene. Germline-derived CDR1 and CDR2 are SGHTS and YDEGEE. The CDR3 sequence is 14 residues long. The CDR3 DNA is TGTGCCAGCAGCATCCAGACAGGGCCGTACGAGCAGTACTTC. It yields the protein CASSIQTGPYEQYF.

The rearrangement links TRBV15 to TRBJ2-5, with D tentatively TRBD2 (5 bases). Germline V CDR1 and CDR2: LNHNV, YYDKDF (reference sequence). V was cut by 3 bases and J by 5 bases, with 10 bases left in between. This CDR3 spans 13 amino acids. This CDR3 is CATSSRGGETQYF. The CDR3 coding sequence is TGTGCCACCAGCAGTCGGGGTGGGGAGACCCAGTACTTC.

The V gene is TRBV27, the J gene TRBJ1-4; the D is unclear. V lost 6 bases and J 2 bases, leaving 13 bases between the germline ends. This CDR3 contains 15 residues. In germline, CDR1 is MNHEY, CDR2 SMNVEV (reference sequence). The chain's CDR3 is CASRLSGSTNEKLFF. The CDR3, as DNA: TGTGCCAGCAGACTGTCAGGTTCTACTAATGAAAAACTGTTTTTT.

The chain couples TRBV10-3 to TRBJ2-3, with D possibly TRBD2 on 5 matching bases. The CDR3 covers 17 residues. CDR1 ENHRY and CDR2 SYGVKD come from the germline V gene. Trimming stripped 8 bases from V and 5 bases from J, with 26 bases between. CDR3 DNA sequence: TGTGCCATCGCCCAGGTGCGAGGAGGTGTCGGTGTAGATACGCAGTATTTT. Translation: CAIAQVRGGVGVDTQYF.

The gene calls are TRBV5-1 and TRBJ2-1, with 10 bases identical to TRBD2. The V segment lost 0 bases and the J segment 9 bases; nucleotides outside the gene matches: 9. Germline V gene lookup returns CDR1 SGHRS and CDR2 YFSETQ. CDR3 length: 16 residues. The CDR3 is CASSLDPSGSGTEQFF. The CDR3 nucleotides are TGCGCCAGCAGCTTGGATCCTAGCGGGAGTGGAACTGAGCAGTTCTTC.

The V and J genes are TRBV6-1 and TRBJ2-5; TRBD1 is a possible D gene (5 bases). The CDR3 contains 15 residues. Germline V lookup: CDR1 MNHNS, CDR2 SASEGT. The V and J ends lost 2 bases and 4 bases respectively, with 14 bases between them. CDR3 in amino acids: CASSESKGYLETQYF. The DNA of the CDR3 is TGTGCCAGCAGTGAAAGTAAGGGGTATTTAGAGACCCAGTACTTC.

The V call is TRBV2, the J call TRBJ1-3; weak D call: TRBD1 (6 bases). V gave up 3 bases and J gave up 0 bases, with 6 bases separating them. The CDR3 is 14 residues long. Germline V gene lookup returns CDR1 SNHLY and CDR2 FYNNEI. The CDR3 DNA sequence: TGTGCCAGCAGTGAGACAGGCTCTGGAAACACCATATATTTT. Encoded protein: CASSETGSGNTIYF.

This chain links TRBV7-9 with TRBJ2-5; maybe TRBD1 (6 bases). Germline V lookup: CDR1 SEHNR, CDR2 FQNEAQ (reference sequence). The CDR3 is 13 amino acids. Trimming cost V 5 bases and J 1 base, with 8 bases left between them. The CDR3 bases are TGTGCCAGCAGCCTGGACAGCCAAGAGACCCAGTACTTC. It encodes CASSLDSQETQYF.

The chain employs TRBV5-4 and TRBJ1-3; no firm D call. The CDR3 runs to 13 residues. V was cut by 3 bases and J by 0 bases, with 4 bases left in between. Looked up from germline, CDR1 is SGHNT and CDR2 is YYREEE (reference sequence). CDR3: CASSSSSGNTIYF. The DNA for the CDR3 is TGTGCCAGCAGCTCCTCCTCTGGAAACACCATATATTTT.

This chain connects TRBV27 to TRBJ2-5; TRBD2 aligns across 16 bases. The CDR3 loop spans 17 amino acids. The J segment lost 5 bases and the V segment lost 6 bases, leaving 9 bases of the junction unmatched. Germline-derived CDR1 and CDR2 are MNHEY and SMNVEV (reference sequence). The CDR3, as DNA: TGTGCCAGCAGGGGCTTCGGGACTAGCGGGGGGGCTGAGACCCAGTACTTC. This sequence encodes CASRGFGTSGGAETQYF.